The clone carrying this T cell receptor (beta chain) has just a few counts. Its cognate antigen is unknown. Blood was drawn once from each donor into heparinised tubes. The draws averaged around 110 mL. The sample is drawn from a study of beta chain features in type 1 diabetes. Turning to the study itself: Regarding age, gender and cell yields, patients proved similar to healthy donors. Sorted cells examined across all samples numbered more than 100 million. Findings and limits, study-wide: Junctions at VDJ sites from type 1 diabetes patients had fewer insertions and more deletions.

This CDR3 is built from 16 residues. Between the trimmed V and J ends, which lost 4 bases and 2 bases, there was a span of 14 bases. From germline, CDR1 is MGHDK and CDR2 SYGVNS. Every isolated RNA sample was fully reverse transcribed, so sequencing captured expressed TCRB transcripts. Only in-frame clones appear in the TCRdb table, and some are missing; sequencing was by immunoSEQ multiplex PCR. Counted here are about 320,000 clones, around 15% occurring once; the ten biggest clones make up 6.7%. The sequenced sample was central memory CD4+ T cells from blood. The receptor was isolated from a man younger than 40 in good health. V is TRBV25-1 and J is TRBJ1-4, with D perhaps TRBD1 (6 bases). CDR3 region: CASSVTQGPTNEKLFF. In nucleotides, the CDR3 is TGTGCCAGCAGTGTTACGCAGGGGCCGACTAATGAAAAACTGTTTTTT. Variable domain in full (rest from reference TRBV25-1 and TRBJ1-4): EADIYQTPRYLVIGTGKKITLECSQTMGHDKMYWYQQDPGMELHLIHYSYGVNSTEKGDLSSESTVSRIRTEHFPLTLESARPSHTSQYLCASSVTQGPTNEKLFFGSGTQLSVL.